This TCR beta chain derives from a study of shared clonotypes between healthy human individuals. Overall study context: Plates per donor: three CD4 naive, three CD4 memory, two CD8 naive, one CD8 memory. Study-level points and caveats: Despite large depth, rarefaction showed incomplete sorted-subset sequencing.

TCRdb's copy holds only in-frame clones and misses some; the assay was immunoSEQ multiplex PCR. Of approximately 710,000 clones in the sample, less than 95% were seen once. Participating donors were healthy, HIV-negative adults free of recent acute infections or vaccinations. Note on this clone: Its specificity is not known.

J was trimmed by 5 bases and V by 5 bases; bases with no gene match: 17. Germline V gene lookup returns CDR1 LNHDA and CDR2 SQIVND (reference sequence). This CDR3 spans 18 amino acids. The sequenced sample was memory CD8+ T cells from PBMCs. As to subset: CD45RO+ cells pooled with CCR7-negative TemRA cells. This TCR was sampled from a man aged 18 to 30 in good health. Some clones in this sample may be carry-over from other donors' samples. The chain employs TRBV19 and TRBJ1-2; 10 bases fit TRBD1. CDR3 DNA: TGTGCCAGTAGTTCAGTGACAGGGGGCGCGGTGGGTGTGTATGGCTACACCTTC. It encodes CASSSVTGGAVGVYGYTF.